This TCR beta chain was captured by sequencing in a study of regulatory T cells in long-lasting Graves disease. As concerns this clonotype: Its specificity is not known.

The CDR3 has 13 amino acids. Trimming left V 2 bases short and J 6 bases short, with 11 bases between. CDR1 is SGHNT, CDR2 YYREEE, per germline (reference sequence). Time point of the sample: persistent/refractory GD, antithyroid drugs over 5 years with positive TRAb. With RNA extracted from PBMCs as input, the TCR library was made. Study outcomes and limitations: Comparison showed that persistent patients shared more public clonotypes (about 2,600) than new patients (nearly 1,000).

Libraries of TCR beta came from iRepertoire HTBI primers plus Arm-PCR of CDR3 regions. TCRdb ran MiXCR on the multiplex PCR reads and lists one entry per CDR3 protein. The sample includes about 470,000 distinct CDR3 sequences, around 20% of them seen just once. The sample consisted of peripheral blood mononuclear cells (PBMCs), taken when the disease was refractory, from a patient treated with antithyroid drugs. This sequence was found in a female donor with Graves disease. The gene calls are TRBV5-4 and TRBJ1-1, with a weak D call TRBD1 (5 bases). The CDR3 DNA sequence: TGTGCCAGCAGCTTATTGGGGGTCGCTGAAGCTTTCTTT. Its protein product is CASSLLGVAEAFF. The complete variable domain, with remaining parts taken from reference TRBV5-4 and TRBJ1-1, reads ETGVTQSPTHLIKTRGQQVTLRCSSQSGHNTVSWYQQALGQGPQFIFQYYREEENGRGNFPPRFSGLQFPNYSSELNVNALELDDSALYLCASSLLGVAEAFFGQGTRLTVV.